Shown below are 30 T cell receptor beta chains from a single sample sequenced in a study of OX40 agonist ivuxolimab in advanced cancers. Receptors were amplified or captured by the immunoSEQ multiplex PCR assay. The immuneACCESS repertoire file appears here via TCRdb, limited to in-frame rearrangements. These files lack a portion of the clones; in checked studies, under half of the deficit traces to unresolved V genes, and the cause of the others is not known. A total of tens of thousands of clones appear in this sample, 88% of them only once. The ten largest clones take up under 1.1% of the sample. The sample consisted of CD4+ or CD8+ T cells sorted from blood, taken in a trial of the OX40 agonist ivuxolimab. The origin of the receptors is an adult with an advanced solid tumor such as melanoma, head and neck, liver or kidney cancer.

Written as DNA, the CDR3 is TGTGCCAGCAGCCAAGAGGGTGGAGCCATGTTGACTGGGCGGCAGTATTTT. Amino acid sequence: CASSQEGGAMLTGRQYF. J is TRBJ2-3 and V is TRBV4-2; D not resolved. The CDR3 spans 17 residues. Looked up from germline, CDR1 is LGHNA and CDR2 is YNFKEQ. V was shortened by 0 bases and J by 11 bases, with 24 bases between the two germline ends.

A remark on this clone: At one end the junction does not follow the germline gene, possibly because of a read error. The J gene is TRBJ2-5, the V gene TRBV7-7; D is tentatively TRBD1 or TRBD2 (5 bases each). This CDR3 has 13 residues. Germline V lookup: CDR1 SSHAT, CDR2 FNYEAQ (reference sequence). The CDR3 loop is CASSLGTKETQYF. CDR3 DNA: TGTGCTAGCAGCTTAGGGACGAAAGAGACCCAGTACTTC.

The chain has TRBV7-2 and TRBJ2-3; tentatively, D is TRBD1 or TRBD2 (5 bases each). Germline CDR1 is SGHTA and CDR2 is FQGNSA. The V gene lost 5 bases and the J gene lost 2 bases, with 14 bases spanning the gap. The CDR3 runs to 15 residues. CDR3 amino acids: CASSPLGEITDTQYF. CDR3 nucleotides: TGTGCCAGCAGCCCGTTGGGGGAAATCACAGATACGCAGTATTTT.

The chain has TRBV19 and TRBJ2-7; 8 bases agree with TRBD1. Germline V lookup: CDR1 LNHDA, CDR2 SQIVND (reference sequence). V lost 5 bases and J lost 2; bases outside the gene matches: 5. The CDR3 runs 14 residues. The CDR3 protein is CASSFRDRTYEQYF. In nucleotides, the CDR3 is TGTGCCAGTAGTTTCCGGGACAGGACCTACGAGCAGTACTTC.

The chain employs TRBV7-8 and TRBJ2-7; D may be TRBD1 (5 bases). CDR3 size: 17 residues. V was shortened by 1 base and J by 0 bases, with 16 bases between the two germline ends. Germline V gene sequence: CDR1 SGHVS, CDR2 FQNEAQ. CDR3 amino acids: CASSLVTARATSYEQYF. The DNA for the CDR3 is TGTGCCAGCAGCTTAGTTACGGCCAGGGCCACCTCCTACGAGCAGTACTTC. The full variable domain, rest sourced from reference TRBV7-8 and TRBJ2-7, is GAGVSQSPRYKVAKRGQDVALRCDPISGHVSLFWYQQALGQGPEFLTYFQNEAQLDKSGLPSDRFFAERPEGSVSTLKIQRTQQEDSAVYLCASSLVTARATSYEQYFGPGTRLTVT.

This chain joins TRBV27 and TRBJ2-7; the D is unclear. Germline V gene lookup returns CDR1 MNHEY and CDR2 SMNVEV (reference sequence). V lost 8 bases and J lost 4, with 6 bases in between. The CDR3 spans 10 residues. The CDR3 sequence: CASGRYEQYF. CDR3 nucleotide sequence: TGTGCCAGCGGAAGGTACGAGCAGTACTTC.

This chain connects TRBV28 to TRBJ1-4, with 12 bases matching TRBD1. Germline CDR1 and CDR2: MDHEN and SYDVKM. Unmatched junction bases numbered 4, after V lost 2 bases and J lost 9 bases. The CDR3 totals 15 residues. The chain's CDR3 is CASSLIGTGGKKLFF. In DNA, the CDR3 is TGTGCCAGCAGTTTAATCGGGACAGGGGGCAAAAAACTGTTTTTT.

The chain joins TRBV18 to TRBJ2-7; D call uncertain. CDR3 length equals 13 residues. V lost 3 bases to trimming and J lost 0 bases, with 6 bases between them. CDR1 is KGHSH, CDR2 LQKENI, per germline. The DNA for the CDR3 is TGTGCCAGCTCACCGCCCTCCTCCTACGAGCAGTACTTC. Protein: CASSPPSSYEQYF.

The table lists this clone with a count of one. Germline and junction disagree at one end, which may indicate a read error. The chain combines TRBV7-8 with TRBJ2-7; D unclear. The CDR3 runs to 13 residues. From germline, CDR1 is SGHVS and CDR2 FQNEAQ. CDR3 nucleotides: TGTGCCAGCACCTTATGGGGTGGCTACGAGCAGTACTTC. Translated: CASTLWGGYEQYF.

The V and J genes are TRBV10-3 and TRBJ1-1, with D maybe TRBD1 (5 bases). The germline gives CDR1 ENHRY, CDR2 SYGVKD. V lost 6 bases and J lost 3, with 14 bases in between. This CDR3 comprises 14 residues. The CDR3 DNA sequence: TGTGCCATCAGATCCCTCCGGGGGGACACTGAAGCTTTCTTT. Residues: CAIRSLRGDTEAFF.

The chain links TRBV5-1 to TRBJ2-5; possibly TRBD2 for D (7 bases). Trimming took 4 bases from V and 7 from J, leaving 20 bases between them. The germline CDR1 and CDR2 sequences are SGHRS and YFSETQ. The CDR3 is 15 amino acids. The DNA for the CDR3 is TGCGCCAGCAGCCCCGAGGGGGGGGCCCGAGGGACCCAGTACTTC. Protein: CASSPEGGARGTQYF.

The chain links TRBV28 to TRBJ2-2, with no clear D. CDR3 length: 11 residues. Trimming shortened V by 2 bases and J by 5 bases, and 0 bases separated the two germline ends. CDR1 is MDHEN and CDR2 is SYDVKM in the germline V gene. The CDR3 region is CASSLTGELFF. For the CDR3, the DNA is TGTGCCAGCAGTTTAACCGGGGAGCTGTTTTTT.

This clone was counted between two and nine times. The genes are TRBV7-9 and TRBJ2-1; no clear D gene. Germline lookup yields CDR1 SEHNR and CDR2 FQNEAQ (reference sequence). The CDR3 totals 11 residues. Trimming pared 5 bases from V and 10 bases from J, leaving 9 bases between. In DNA, the CDR3 is TGTGCCAGCAGCCCCCAGGTGGAGCAGTTCTTC. It translates to CASSPQVEQFF.

This CDR3 is CASSPGTGEAVHNEQFF. CDR3 in DNA: TGTGCCAGCAGCCCCGGGACAGGGGAGGCGGTACACAATGAGCAGTTCTTC. V and J are TRBV7-2 and TRBJ2-1; TRBD1 agrees at 10 bases. From germline, CDR1 is SGHTA and CDR2 FQGNSA. J lost 5 bases, V lost 5 bases, and 12 bases had no gene match. CDR3 length: 17 amino acids.

The chain recombines TRBV30 with TRBJ1-1; 12 positions agree with TRBD1. CDR1 is GTSNPN and CDR2 is SVGIG in the germline V gene (reference sequence). The CDR3 runs to 14 residues. The V segment lost 7 bases and the J segment 5 bases; nucleotides outside the gene matches: 8. DNA for the CDR3: TGTGCCTCCCTCCGGGACAGGGGGCTGACTGAAGCTTTCTTT. This sequence encodes CASLRDRGLTEAFF.

As concerns this clone: The same CDR3 arises from other DNA sequences in this sample as well. V is TRBV19 and J is TRBJ2-7, with 8 bases fitting TRBD1. The CDR3 sequence is 15 residues long. Germline CDR1 and CDR2: LNHDA and SQIVND (reference sequence). J lost 3 bases, V lost 2 bases, and 6 bases had no gene match. The CDR3 here is CASSITGTGGYEQYF. DNA for the CDR3: TGTGCCAGTAGTATAACCGGGACAGGAGGCTACGAGCAGTACTTC.

CDR3 sequence (DNA): TGTGCCAGCGGCATGAACAGGGTAGAAAATCCACCCCTCCACTTT. This sequence encodes CASGMNRVENPPLHF. This sequence joins TRBV5-6 and TRBJ1-6; D perhaps matches TRBD1 (6 bases). The V gene's germline CDR1 is SGHDT and CDR2 YYEEEE. Trimming took off 7 bases at V and 11 bases at J, with 22 bases between the two ends. The length of the CDR3 is 15 residues.

This sequence joins TRBV21-1 and TRBJ2-4; the table calls TRBD1, which could not be checked here. TRBV21-1 is a pseudogene. The length of the CDR3 is 19 residues. The CDR3 DNA follows: TGTGCCAGCAGCAAAGCCCCGGGACAGGGGGCGAGAGAGCAAAACATTCAGTACTTC. Translating gives CASSKAPGQGAREQNIQYF.

This chain links TRBV27 with TRBJ1-5; TRBD1 agrees at 7 bases. The CDR3 extends over 14 amino acids. CDR1 and CDR2 from the germline V gene are MNHEY and SMNVEV (reference sequence). V was clipped by 3 bases and J by 4 bases; unmatched bases: 3. Here the CDR3 reads CASSLGDSNQPQHF. The CDR3 coding sequence is TGTGCCAGCAGTTTGGGGGACAGTAATCAGCCCCAGCATTTT.

This clone was observed a handful of times. The V call is TRBV6-6, the J call TRBJ1-2; perhaps TRBD1 as D (5 bases). V dropped 5 bases and J dropped 8 bases, with 9 bases sitting between them. Germline V gene lookup returns CDR1 MNHNY and CDR2 SVGAGI (reference sequence). The CDR3 totals 11 residues. The CDR3 DNA follows: TGTGCCAGCAGTCGCAGGGACGGCTACACCTTC. It is translated as CASSRRDGYTF.

A single count supports this clone. V usage is TRBV5-1 and J usage is TRBJ2-5; 9 bases line up with TRBD2. With the DNA end fitting TRBJ2-7 better, the J assignment may be wrong. The germline gives CDR1 SGHRS, CDR2 YFSETQ. CDR3 length: 13 amino acids. CDR3 protein: CASQRGDSYEQYF. The CDR3 bases are TGCGCCAGCCAGCGGGGGGACTCCTACGAGCAGTACTTC.

The V gene is TRBV7-2, the J gene TRBJ2-1; D is unresolved. The CDR3 has 13 residues. The germline V gene encodes CDR1 SGHTA and CDR2 FQGNSA. V was cut by 5 bases and J by 5 bases, with 10 bases left in between. The CDR3 bases are TGTGCCAGCAGCCCCCAACCCCACAATGAGCAGTTCTTC. Its translation is CASSPQPHNEQFF.

This clone was found once. The chain combines TRBV6-1 with TRBJ1-5; TRBD1 might be the D (6 bases). Trimming removed 7 bases at V and 6 bases at J, with 16 bases between. Germline CDR1 and CDR2: MNHNS and SASEGT. CDR3 length: 14 residues. The CDR3 nucleotides are TGTGCCAGCAAGGGGGGGCTTGATTCTCAGCCCCAGCATTTT. This gives the protein CASKGGLDSQPQHF.

This rearrangement joins TRBV6-4 to TRBJ2-3; D possibly uses TRBD1 or TRBD2 (5 bases each). The V and J ends lost 6 bases and 6 bases respectively, with 19 bases between them. The CDR3 spans 15 residues. The V gene's germline CDR1 is MRHNA and CDR2 SNTAGT. CDR3 coding DNA: TGTGCCAGCAGGGATAGAGACAGAGAGGGGGATACGCAGTATTTT. Translation: CASRDRDREGDTQYF.

DNA for the CDR3: TGTGCCAGCAGCCCCCGGGTACAGAACACTGAAGCTTTCTTT. Translation gives CASSPRVQNTEAFF. The chain is built from TRBV7-9 and TRBJ1-1; D not resolved. The CDR3 is 14 amino acids. The V end was cut by 5 bases, the J end by 1 base, with 11 bases between. CDR1 is SEHNR, CDR2 FQNEAQ, per germline (reference sequence).

The chain combines TRBV28 with TRBJ2-5, with 7 positions matching TRBD2. CDR3 length: 14 amino acids. With V trimmed by 3 bases and J by 4 bases, 5 bases remained unmatched. Germline V gene data show CDR1 as MDHEN and CDR2 as SYDVKM. CDR3 sequence: CASSLQGGGETQYF. DNA of the CDR3: TGTGCCAGCAGTTTGCAGGGCGGGGGAGAGACCCAGTACTTC.

This chain connects TRBV7-9 to TRBJ2-7; a weak D match, TRBD2 (5 bases). The V and J ends lost 4 bases and 2 bases respectively, with 15 bases between them. This CDR3 spans 15 amino acids. The germline CDR1 and CDR2 sequences are SEHNR and FQNEAQ (reference sequence). CDR3: CASSSDGWEPYEQYF. The DNA for the CDR3 is TGTGCCAGCAGCTCGGACGGGTGGGAGCCCTACGAGCAGTACTTC.

The V and J genes are TRBV2 and TRBJ2-7; TRBD1 matches at 10 bases. The V gene end was trimmed by 6 bases and the J gene end by 1 base; junction bases not matched to a gene: 3. The CDR3 sequence is 14 residues long. Germline V gene sequence: CDR1 SNHLY, CDR2 FYNNEI. CDR3 nucleotides: TGTGCCAGCAGCCGGGACAGGGGATCCTACGAGCAGTACTTC. Its protein is CASSRDRGSYEQYF.

This clone appeared once. The chain uses TRBV2 and TRBJ1-2; D not resolved. Germline CDR1 reads SNHLY; CDR2 reads FYNNEI. V was pared by 5 bases and J by 4 bases, with 5 bases between. The CDR3 runs 11 residues. CDR3 sequence: CASSPVYGYTF. For the CDR3, the DNA is TGTGCCAGCAGTCCGGTCTATGGCTACACCTTC.

This rearrangement joins TRBV6-1 to TRBJ2-7; perhaps D is TRBD1 or TRBD2 (6 bases each). There are 15 residues in the CDR3. Germline V lookup: CDR1 MNHNS, CDR2 SASEGT. The V and J ends lost 4 bases and 5 bases respectively, with 18 bases between them. The DNA of the CDR3 is TGTGCCAGCAGTGGGTGGTCGGGGGCAAGGAACGAGCAGTACTTC. Protein product: CASSGWSGARNEQYF.